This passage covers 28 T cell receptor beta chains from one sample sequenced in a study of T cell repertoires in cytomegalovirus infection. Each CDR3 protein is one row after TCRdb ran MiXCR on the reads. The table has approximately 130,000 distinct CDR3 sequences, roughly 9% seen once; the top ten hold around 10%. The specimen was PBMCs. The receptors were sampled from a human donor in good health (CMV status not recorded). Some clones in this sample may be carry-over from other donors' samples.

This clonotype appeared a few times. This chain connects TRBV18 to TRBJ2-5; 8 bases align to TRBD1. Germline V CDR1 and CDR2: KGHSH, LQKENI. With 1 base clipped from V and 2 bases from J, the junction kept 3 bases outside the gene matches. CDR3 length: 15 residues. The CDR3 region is CASSPQTGAQETQYF. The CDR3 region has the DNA TGTGCCAGCTCACCACAGACAGGGGCTCAAGAGACCCAGTACTTC.

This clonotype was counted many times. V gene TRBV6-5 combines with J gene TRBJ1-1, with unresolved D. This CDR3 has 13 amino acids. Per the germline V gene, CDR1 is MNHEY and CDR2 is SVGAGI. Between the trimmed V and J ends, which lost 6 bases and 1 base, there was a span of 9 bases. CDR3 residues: CASSKGANTEAFF. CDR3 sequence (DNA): TGTGCCAGCAGCAAGGGAGCGAACACTGAAGCTTTCTTT.

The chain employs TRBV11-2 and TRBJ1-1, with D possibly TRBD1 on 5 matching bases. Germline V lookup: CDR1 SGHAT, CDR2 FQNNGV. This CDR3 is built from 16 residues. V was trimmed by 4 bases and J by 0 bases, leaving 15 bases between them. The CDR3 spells CASSSPAGRVNTEAFF. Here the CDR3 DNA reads TGTGCCAGCAGCTCCCCCGCCGGCAGGGTGAACACTGAAGCTTTCTTT.

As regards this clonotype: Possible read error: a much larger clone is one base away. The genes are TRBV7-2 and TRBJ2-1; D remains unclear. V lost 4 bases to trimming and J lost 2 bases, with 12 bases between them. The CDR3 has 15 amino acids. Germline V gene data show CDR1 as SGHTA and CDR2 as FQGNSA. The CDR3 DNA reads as TGTGCCAGCAGCTCACAGCGCAGGACCTACAATGAGCAGTTCTTC. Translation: CASSSQRRTYNEQFF.

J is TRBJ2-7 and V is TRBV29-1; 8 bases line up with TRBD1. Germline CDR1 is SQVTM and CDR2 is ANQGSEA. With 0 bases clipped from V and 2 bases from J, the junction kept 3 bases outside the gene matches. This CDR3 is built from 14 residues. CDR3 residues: CSVEDNRGAYEQYF. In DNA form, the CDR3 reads TGCAGCGTTGAAGATAACAGGGGGGCCTACGAGCAGTACTTC.

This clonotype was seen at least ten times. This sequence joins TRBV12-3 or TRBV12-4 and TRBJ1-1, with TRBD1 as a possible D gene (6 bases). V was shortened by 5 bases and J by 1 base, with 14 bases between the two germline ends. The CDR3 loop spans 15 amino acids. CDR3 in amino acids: CASSDGQNKNTEAFF. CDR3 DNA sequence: TGTGCCAGCAGTGACGGACAGAATAAGAACACTGAAGCTTTCTTT.

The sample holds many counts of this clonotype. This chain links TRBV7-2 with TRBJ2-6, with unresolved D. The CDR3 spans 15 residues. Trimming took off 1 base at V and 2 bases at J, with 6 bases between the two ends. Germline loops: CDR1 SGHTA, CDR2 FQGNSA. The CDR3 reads CASSLDAAGANVLTF. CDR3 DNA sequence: TGTGCCAGCAGCTTAGACGCGGCTGGGGCCAACGTCCTGACTTTC.

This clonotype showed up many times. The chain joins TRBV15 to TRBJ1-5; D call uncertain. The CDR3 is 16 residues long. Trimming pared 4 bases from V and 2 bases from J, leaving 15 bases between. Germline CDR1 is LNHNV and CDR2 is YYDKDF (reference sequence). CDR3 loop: CATSTGSGIGNQPQHF. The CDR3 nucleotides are TGTGCCACCAGCACGGGGAGTGGGATCGGCAATCAGCCCCAGCATTTT.

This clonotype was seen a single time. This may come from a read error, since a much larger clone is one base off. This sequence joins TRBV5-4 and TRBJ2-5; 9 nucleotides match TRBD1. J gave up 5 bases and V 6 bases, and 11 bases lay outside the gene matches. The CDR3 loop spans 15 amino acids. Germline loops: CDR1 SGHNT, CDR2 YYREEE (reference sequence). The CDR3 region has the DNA TGTGCCAGCACCTCGGGACAGGGAGCTCATGAGACCCAGTACTTC. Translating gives CASTSGQGAHETQYF.

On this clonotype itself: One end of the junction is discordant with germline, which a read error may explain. CDR3 DNA sequence: TGCAGTGCCAGAGGTTCTGAGGCGGGGGCGTACCAAGGGACCCAGTACTTC. As protein: CSARGSEAGAYQGTQYF. The V call is TRBV20-1, the J call TRBJ2-5, with a weak D call TRBD2 (7 bases). The length of the CDR3 is 17 residues. The germline gives CDR1 DFQATT, CDR2 SNEGSKA (reference sequence).

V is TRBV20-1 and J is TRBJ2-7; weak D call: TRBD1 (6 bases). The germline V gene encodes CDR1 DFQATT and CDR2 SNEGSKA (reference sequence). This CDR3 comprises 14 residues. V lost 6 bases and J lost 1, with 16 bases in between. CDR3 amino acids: CSAKKTGVSYEQYF. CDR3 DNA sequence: TGCAGTGCAAAAAAGACAGGCGTATCCTACGAGCAGTACTTC.

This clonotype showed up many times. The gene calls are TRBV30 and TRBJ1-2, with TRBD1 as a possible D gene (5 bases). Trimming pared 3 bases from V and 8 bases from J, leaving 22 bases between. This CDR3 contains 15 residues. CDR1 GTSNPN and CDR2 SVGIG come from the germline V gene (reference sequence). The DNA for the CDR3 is TGTGCCTGGAGCCCTGGGGGAGGTGGACTCCTGGGCTACACCTTC. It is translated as CAWSPGGGGLLGYTF.

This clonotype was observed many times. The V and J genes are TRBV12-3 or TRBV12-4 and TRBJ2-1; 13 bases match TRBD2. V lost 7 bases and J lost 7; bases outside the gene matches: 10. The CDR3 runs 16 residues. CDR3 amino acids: CASIFSTSGGKNEQFF. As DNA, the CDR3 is TGTGCCAGCATTTTCTCGACTAGCGGGGGGAAAAATGAGCAGTTCTTC.

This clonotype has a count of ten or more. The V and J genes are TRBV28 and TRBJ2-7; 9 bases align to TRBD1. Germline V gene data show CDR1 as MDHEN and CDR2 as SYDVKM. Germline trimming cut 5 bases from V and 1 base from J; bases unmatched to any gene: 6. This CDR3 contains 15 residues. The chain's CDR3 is CASSVDRGVSYEQYF. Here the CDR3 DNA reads TGTGCCAGCAGTGTCGACAGGGGGGTTTCCTACGAGCAGTACTTC.

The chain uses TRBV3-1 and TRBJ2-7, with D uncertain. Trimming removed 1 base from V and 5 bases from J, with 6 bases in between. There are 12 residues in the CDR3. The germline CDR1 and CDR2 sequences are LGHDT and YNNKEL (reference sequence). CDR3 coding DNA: TGTGCCAGCAGCCAAGGATTCGACGAGCAGTACTTC. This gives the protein CASSQGFDEQYF.

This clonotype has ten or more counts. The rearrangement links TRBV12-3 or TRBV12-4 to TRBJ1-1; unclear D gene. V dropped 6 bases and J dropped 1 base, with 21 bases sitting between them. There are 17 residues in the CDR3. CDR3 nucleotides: TGTGCCAGCAGCCCCCGGGCAGGAATCCGGTCGAACACTGAAGCTTTCTTT. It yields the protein CASSPRAGIRSNTEAFF.

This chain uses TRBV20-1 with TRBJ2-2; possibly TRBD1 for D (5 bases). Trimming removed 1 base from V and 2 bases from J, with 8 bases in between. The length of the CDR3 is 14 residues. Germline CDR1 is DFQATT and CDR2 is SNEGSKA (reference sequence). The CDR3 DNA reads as TGCAGTGCTAGAGGCGACAGTAACACCGGGGAGCTGTTTTTT. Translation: CSARGDSNTGELFF.

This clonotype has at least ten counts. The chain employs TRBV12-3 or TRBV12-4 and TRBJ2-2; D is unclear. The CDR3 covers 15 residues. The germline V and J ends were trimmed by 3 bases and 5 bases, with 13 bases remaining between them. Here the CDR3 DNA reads TGTGCCAGCAGTTTTGGGATTGGCAAAACCGGGGAGCTGTTTTTT. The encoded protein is CASSFGIGKTGELFF.

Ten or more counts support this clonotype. The CDR3 loop is CASSPAGQGVPFF. In nucleotides, the CDR3 is TGTGCCAGTAGCCCCGCCGGACAGGGGGTTCCGTTCTTC. The V call is TRBV28, the J call TRBJ2-1; 10 positions match TRBD1. The ends lost 9 bases at V and 15 bases at J; junction bases unmatched: 14. This CDR3 is 13 amino acids long. Germline CDR1 MDHEN, CDR2 SYDVKM.

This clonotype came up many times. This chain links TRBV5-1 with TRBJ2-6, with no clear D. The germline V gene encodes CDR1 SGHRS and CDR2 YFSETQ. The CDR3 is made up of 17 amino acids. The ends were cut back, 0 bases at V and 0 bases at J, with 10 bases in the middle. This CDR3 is CASSLGIGASGANVLTF. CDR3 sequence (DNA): TGCGCCAGCAGCTTGGGAATAGGAGCCTCTGGGGCCAACGTCCTGACTTTC.

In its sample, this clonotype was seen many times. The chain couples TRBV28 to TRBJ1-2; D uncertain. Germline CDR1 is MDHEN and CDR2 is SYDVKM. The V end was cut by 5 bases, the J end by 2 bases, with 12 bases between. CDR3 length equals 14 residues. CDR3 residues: CASSDYVGNYGYTF. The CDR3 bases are TGTGCCAGCAGTGACTACGTGGGCAACTATGGCTACACCTTC.

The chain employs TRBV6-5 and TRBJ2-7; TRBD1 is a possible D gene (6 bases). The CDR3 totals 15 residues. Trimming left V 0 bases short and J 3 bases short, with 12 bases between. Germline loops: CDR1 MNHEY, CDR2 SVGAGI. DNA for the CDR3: TGTGCCAGCAGTTACTCGGGACAAGGCAACTACGAGCAGTACTTC. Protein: CASSYSGQGNYEQYF.

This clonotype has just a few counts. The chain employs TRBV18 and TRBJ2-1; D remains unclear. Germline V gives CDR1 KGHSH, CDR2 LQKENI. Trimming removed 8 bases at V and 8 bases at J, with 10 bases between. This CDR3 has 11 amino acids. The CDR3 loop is CASTGGHEQFF. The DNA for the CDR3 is TGTGCCAGCACGGGTGGACATGAGCAGTTCTTC.

The CDR3 nucleotides are TGTGCCAGTACCGTCAGGCTCTCCTATAATTCACCCCTCCACTTT. Translation gives CASTVRLSYNSPLHF. The chain joins TRBV19 to TRBJ1-6; D gene ambiguous. Trimming took off 7 bases at V and 0 bases at J, with 10 bases between the two ends. CDR1 and CDR2 (germline): LNHDA, SQIVND (reference sequence). The CDR3 has 15 residues.

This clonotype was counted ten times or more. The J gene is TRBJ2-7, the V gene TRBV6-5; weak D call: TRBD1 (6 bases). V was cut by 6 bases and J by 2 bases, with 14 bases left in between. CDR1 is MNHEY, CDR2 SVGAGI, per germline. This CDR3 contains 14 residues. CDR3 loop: CASRRPGDPYEQYF. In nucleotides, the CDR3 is TGTGCCAGCAGACGACCAGGGGACCCCTACGAGCAGTACTTC.

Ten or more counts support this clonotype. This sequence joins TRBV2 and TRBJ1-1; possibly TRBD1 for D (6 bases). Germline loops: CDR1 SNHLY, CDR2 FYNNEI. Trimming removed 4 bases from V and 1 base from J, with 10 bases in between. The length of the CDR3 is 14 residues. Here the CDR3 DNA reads TGTGCCAGCAGTGGAACCAGGGGGAACACTGAAGCTTTCTTT. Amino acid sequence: CASSGTRGNTEAFF.

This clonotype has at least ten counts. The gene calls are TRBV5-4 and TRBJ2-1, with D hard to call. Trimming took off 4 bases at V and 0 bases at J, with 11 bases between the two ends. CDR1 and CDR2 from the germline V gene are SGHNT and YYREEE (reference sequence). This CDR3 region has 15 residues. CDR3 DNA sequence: TGTGCCAGCAGCCCCCAGCGTAGCTCCTACAATGAGCAGTTCTTC. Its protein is CASSPQRSSYNEQFF. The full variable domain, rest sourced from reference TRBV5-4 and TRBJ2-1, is ETGVTQSPTHLIKTRGQQVTLRCSSQSGHNTVSWYQQALGQGPQFIFQYYREEENGRGNFPPRFSGLQFPNYSSELNVNALELDDSALYLCASSPQRSSYNEQFFGPGTRLTVL.

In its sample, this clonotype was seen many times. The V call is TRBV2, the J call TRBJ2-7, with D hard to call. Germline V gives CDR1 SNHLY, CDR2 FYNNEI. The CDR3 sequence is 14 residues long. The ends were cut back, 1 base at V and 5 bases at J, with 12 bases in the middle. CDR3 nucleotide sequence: TGTGCCAGCAGTGAAGTCACGACGCGACACGAGCAGTACTTC. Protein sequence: CASSEVTTRHEQYF.